This entry describes one T cell receptor (beta chain). The data belong to a study of blood T cell repertoires in COVID-19. Turning to the study itself: The cDNA or gDNA used as material had been derived from T cells, B-cell-depleted T cells, or PBMCs.

Authors' analysis steps: Reference gene primer amplification gave nucleated cell count estimates. TCRdb keeps only in-frame clones here, not all; method: immunoSEQ multiplex PCR. The DNA was the basis for D and trimming; V, J and clone size are from that table. This sample yields 95,000 to 150,000 clones, of which about four fifths are seen a single time; 35% to 40% belongs to the top ten. This CDR3 is 15 amino acids long. CDR1 is LGHNA, CDR2 YSLEER, per germline. V lost 2 bases, J lost 9 bases, and 14 bases lay in between. The sequence came from a man aged 35 to 55 with active or convalescent COVID-19. The rearrangement uses TRBV4-3 and TRBJ1-6; D not resolved. Material: peripheral blood. The DNA of the CDR3 is TGCGCCAGCAGCCAAATGGGGAGGGCGGGTTCACCCCTCCACTTT. Encoded protein: CASSQMGRAGSPLHF.